The next 7 T cell receptor beta chains were all read from a single sample in a study of blood T cell repertoires in COVID-19. Only in-frame clones appear in the TCRdb table, and some are missing; sequencing was by immunoSEQ multiplex PCR. In the table there are 250,000 to 300,000 clones, roughly 85% of which are singletons. Input material: PBMCs or T cells enriched from blood (not recorded which). These receptors came from a woman aged 50 to 60 who had been exposed to COVID-19.

This sequence joins TRBV11-2 and TRBJ2-2; TRBD1 agrees at 9 bases. This CDR3 is 14 amino acids long. Looked up from germline, CDR1 is SGHAT and CDR2 is FQNNGV. Trimming took 4 bases from V and 6 from J; bases not matched to a gene: 3. This CDR3 is CASSSRQGAGELFF. CDR3 bases: TGTGCCAGCAGCTCACGACAGGGGGCCGGGGAGCTGTTTTTT. The full variable domain, completed using reference TRBV11-2 and TRBJ2-2, is EAGVAQSPRYKIIEKRQSVAFWCNPISGHATLYWYQQILGQGPKLLIQFQNNGVVDDSQLPKDRFSAERLKGVDSTLKIQPAKLEDSAVYLCASSSRQGAGELFFGEGSRLTVL.

The V and J genes are TRBV7-9 and TRBJ1-2, with D perhaps TRBD1 (6 bases). V was clipped by 3 bases and J by 9 bases, with 11 bases between them. The CDR3 extends over 12 amino acids. In germline, CDR1 is SEHNR, CDR2 FQNEAQ (reference sequence). CDR3 region: CASSFEGGSYTF. The CDR3 nucleotides are TGTGCCAGCAGCTTTGAGGGGGGGAGCTACACCTTC.

The chain employs TRBV13 and TRBJ1-3; D possibly corresponds to TRBD1 (6 bases). V lost 5 bases, J lost 0 bases, and 23 bases lay in between. The CDR3 has 19 residues. Germline assignment: CDR1 PRHDT and CDR2 FYEKMQ (reference sequence). Written as DNA, the CDR3 is TGTGCCAGCAGCCCCTACGGAAGGGGGTCAACTTTCTCTGGAAACACCATATATTTT. This sequence encodes CASSPYGRGSTFSGNTIYF.

The chain couples TRBV2 to TRBJ1-2, with D perhaps matching TRBD1 (5 bases). The CDR3 length is 16 residues. Germline V gene data show CDR1 as SNHLY and CDR2 as FYNNEI. The V gene lost 7 bases and the J gene lost 5 bases, with 23 bases spanning the gap. CDR3 DNA sequence: TGTGCCAGCACCGAAGGGTTCCAAAGGGGTTTTTATGGCTACACCTTC. Protein: CASTEGFQRGFYGYTF.

The chain links TRBV27 to TRBJ1-6, with 7 positions matching TRBD1. Per the germline V gene, CDR1 is MNHEY and CDR2 is SMNVEV (reference sequence). V lost 5 bases, J lost 9 bases, and 13 bases stayed unmatched. The CDR3 sequence is 16 residues long. In DNA form, the CDR3 reads TGTGCCAGCAGTCCCCTCTCGACAGGGCTCGGTTCACCCCTCCACTTT. Translation gives CASSPLSTGLGSPLHF.

This chain joins TRBV28 and TRBJ2-1, with a possible D match to TRBD2 (5 bases). V lost 7 bases, J lost 10 bases, and 23 bases lay in between. This CDR3 is 15 amino acids long. The germline V gene has CDR1 MDHEN and CDR2 SYDVKM. CDR3: CASTSLEIGKAEQFF. The CDR3 DNA is TGTGCCAGCACGTCCCTAGAAATCGGGAAAGCGGAGCAGTTCTTC.

V and J are TRBV3-1 (or the pseudogene TRBV3-2) and TRBJ1-1, with D maybe TRBD1 (6 bases). The CDR3 spans 13 residues. The germline gives CDR1 LGHDT, CDR2 YNNKEL (reference sequence). V lost 8 bases to trimming and J lost 5 bases, with 15 bases between them. The DNA for the CDR3 is TGTGCCAGCCGACAAAACAGGGAGACTGAAGCTTTCTTT. It yields the protein CASRQNRETEAFF.